This entry lists 14 T cell receptor beta chains sequenced from one sample in a study of blood T cell repertoires in COVID-19. Sequenced by immunoSEQ multiplex PCR; TCRdb stores in-frame clones only, minus some. The sample shows 240,000 or so clones, 81% of them seen only once. The sample comprised peripheral blood. Every receptor here comes from a woman of 80 years or more with COVID-19, enrolled during active disease.

The chain is built from TRBV4-1 and TRBJ1-2; TRBD1 matches 10 bases. The CDR3 sequence is 15 residues long. CDR1 and CDR2 from the germline V gene are MGHRA and YSYEKL. The junction had 3 bases not matched to a gene; V was cut back by 4 bases and J by 1 base. CDR3 in amino acids: CASSRGQGVNYGYTF. CDR3 DNA sequence: TGCGCCAGCAGCCGCGGACAGGGGGTTAACTATGGCTACACCTTC.

The CDR3 sequence: CASSQDRGYTGANVLTF. The CDR3 DNA reads TGTGCCAGCAGCCAAGATAGGGGGTACACTGGGGCCAACGTCCTGACTTTC. The rearrangement links TRBV3-1 (or the pseudogene TRBV3-2) to TRBJ2-6; possible D gene TRBD1, 6 bases. The CDR3 has 17 residues. Trimming took 0 bases from V and 2 from J, leaving 11 bases between them. CDR1 and CDR2 (germline): LGHDT, YNNKEL (reference sequence).

This clone has just one count. In DNA, the CDR3 is TGTGCCAGCAGACAGGGGGCAGGAGAAGCTTTCTTT. Translated: CASRQGAGEAFF. The chain employs TRBV12-3 or TRBV12-4 and TRBJ1-1; 9 nucleotides agree with TRBD1. Unmatched junction bases numbered 4, after V lost 6 bases and J lost 8 bases. The CDR3 loop spans 12 amino acids.

Only one count was recorded for this clone. This chain uses TRBV5-1 with TRBJ1-1, with D tentatively TRBD1 (5 bases). Germline V lookup: CDR1 SGHRS, CDR2 YFSETQ. The CDR3 runs 14 residues. V was pared by 1 base and J by 3 bases, with 10 bases between. CDR3 in amino acids: CASSLQDTYTEAFF. CDR3 DNA sequence: TGCGCCAGCAGCTTGCAGGACACTTACACTGAAGCTTTCTTT.

This rearrangement joins TRBV14 to TRBJ2-1; TRBD2 aligns across 13 bases. Germline lookup yields CDR1 SGHDN and CDR2 FVKESK. The V segment lost 1 base and the J segment 2 bases; nucleotides outside the gene matches: 2. This CDR3 spans 17 amino acids. The CDR3 here is CASSQGGTSGTYNEQFF. CDR3 bases: TGTGCCAGCAGCCAAGGGGGGACTAGCGGGACCTACAATGAGCAGTTCTTC.

The chain is built from TRBV6-5 and TRBJ1-1, with TRBD1 identical over 8 bases. This CDR3 is built from 12 residues. The germline CDR1 and CDR2 sequences are MNHEY and SVGAGI. V lost 7 bases and J lost 9; bases outside the gene matches: 7. The CDR3 region has the DNA TGTGCCAGCATCAGGGGGCGGGAACAAGCTTTCTTT. Translation gives CASIRGREQAFF.

DNA of the CDR3: TGTGCCAGCTCACCACAACAGGGTAATGAAGCTTTCTTT. Translated, it gives CASSPQQGNEAFF. This rearrangement joins TRBV18 to TRBJ1-1, with D possibly TRBD1 on 6 matching bases. This CDR3 is 13 amino acids long. The germline V gene has CDR1 KGHSH and CDR2 LQKENI. V shed 1 base and J shed 7 bases, with 10 bases lying between them.

This chain links TRBV6-5 with TRBJ2-1; 9 bases are a match to TRBD2. The V segment lost 4 bases and the J segment 0 bases; nucleotides outside the gene matches: 1. Germline CDR1 MNHEY, CDR2 SVGAGI. The CDR3 is 15 residues long. The CDR3, as DNA: TGTGCCAGCAGTTTTAGCGGGAGCTCCTACAATGAGCAGTTCTTC. It codes for CASSFSGSSYNEQFF.

This clone was detected a few times. The genes are TRBV18 and TRBJ2-2, with D unresolved. The V gene's germline CDR1 is KGHSH and CDR2 LQKENI. V lost 1 base and J 9 bases, leaving 6 bases between the germline ends. The CDR3 sequence is 12 residues long. CDR3 residues: CASSPLGRELFF. CDR3 nucleotide sequence: TGTGCCAGCTCACCACTGGGCCGGGAGCTGTTTTTT. Full variable domain (missing parts from reference TRBV18 and TRBJ2-2): NAGVMQNPRHLVRRRGQEARLRCSPMKGHSHVYWYRQLPEEGLKFMVYLQKENIIDESGMPKERFSAEFPKEGPSILRIQQVVRGDSAAYFCASSPLGRELFFGEGSRLTVL.

Points on this clone: Other DNA sequences in the sample encode the same CDR3. The genes are TRBV5-1 and TRBJ1-3; 9 bases fit TRBD1. The germline V gene encodes CDR1 SGHRS and CDR2 YFSETQ. The CDR3 loop spans 14 amino acids. Trimming cost V 3 bases and J 4 bases; bases outside gene matches: 2. The CDR3 coding sequence is TGCGCCAGCAGCTCCGGGACAGGGGGAAACACCATATATTTT. Translation gives CASSSGTGGNTIYF.

This clone was seen once. The chain uses TRBV6-5 and TRBJ1-6; possibly TRBD1 for D (5 bases). Germline CDR1 reads MNHEY; CDR2 reads SVGAGI. The CDR3 runs to 15 residues. The ends were cut back, 2 bases at V and 0 bases at J, with 5 bases in the middle. The CDR3 DNA sequence: TGTGCCAGCAGTTACGACAGCTCCTATAATTCACCCCTCCACTTT. Translating gives CASSYDSSYNSPLHF.

The chain uses TRBV5-1 and TRBJ2-3; 11 nucleotides match TRBD2. Germline values: CDR1 SGHRS, CDR2 YFSETQ. This CDR3 is 17 amino acids long. Unmatched junction bases numbered 3, after V lost 0 bases and J lost 0 bases. CDR3 nucleotides: TGCGCCAGCAGCTTGGGGAGGACTAGCGGGAGCACAGATACGCAGTATTTT. It specifies CASSLGRTSGSTDTQYF.

The rearrangement uses TRBV7-9 and TRBJ2-1, with a tentative D call TRBD1 (6 bases). This CDR3 region has 13 residues. V dropped 11 bases and J dropped 8 bases, with 19 bases sitting between them. Germline V gene data show CDR1 as SEHNR and CDR2 as FQNEAQ (reference sequence). The CDR3 coding sequence is TGTGCCTTCCTTGGGGGACAAGGGGATGAGCAGTTCTTC. Its protein product is CAFLGGQGDEQFF.

This clone showed up just once. The rearrangement joins TRBV19 to TRBJ1-5; D is undetermined. In germline, CDR1 is LNHDA, CDR2 SQIVND (reference sequence). CDR3 length equals 14 residues. V was clipped by 3 bases and J by 3 bases, with 9 bases between them. This CDR3 is CASSIGVPNQPQHF. The DNA for the CDR3 is TGTGCCAGTAGTATCGGGGTCCCCAATCAGCCCCAGCATTTT.